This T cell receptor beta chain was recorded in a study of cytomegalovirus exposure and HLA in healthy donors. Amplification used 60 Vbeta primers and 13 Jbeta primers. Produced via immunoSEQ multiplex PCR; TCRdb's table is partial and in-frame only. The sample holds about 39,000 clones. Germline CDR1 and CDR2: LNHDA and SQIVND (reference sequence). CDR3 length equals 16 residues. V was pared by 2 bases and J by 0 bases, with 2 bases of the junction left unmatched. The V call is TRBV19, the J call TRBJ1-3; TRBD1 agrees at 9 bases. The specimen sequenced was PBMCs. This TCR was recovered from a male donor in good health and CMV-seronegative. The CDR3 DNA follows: TGTGCCAGTAGTATATTGGACAGGGGCTCTGGAAACACCATATATTTT. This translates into CASSILDRGSGNTIYF. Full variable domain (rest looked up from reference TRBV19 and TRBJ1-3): DGGITQSPKYLFRKEGQNVTLSCEQNLNHDAMYWYRQDPGQGLRLIYYSQIVNDFQKGDIAEGYSVSREKKESFPLTVTSAQKNPTAFYLCASSILDRGSGNTIYFGEGSWLTVV.